This T cell receptor (beta chain) appears in the sequencing data of a study of T cell changes during pregnancy in multiple sclerosis. The data were produced by immunoSEQ multiplex PCR, yet TCRdb's version contains in-frame clones alone and is incomplete. The sample records 40,000 to 45,000 clones, about nine tenths being singletons. Trimming pared 0 bases from V and 10 bases from J, leaving 11 bases between. The CDR3 is 13 amino acids. Germline CDR1 and CDR2: SGHRS and YFSETQ. V gene TRBV5-1 combines with J gene TRBJ2-1; D gene uncertain. The material was CD4+ T cells from peripheral blood mononuclear cells, obtained in the first trimester of pregnancy. The origin of this receptor is a female donor with multiple sclerosis, enrolled in a pregnancy study. CDR3 protein: CASSLAWAREQFF. The CDR3 DNA follows: TGCGCCAGCAGCTTGGCCTGGGCTCGGGAGCAGTTCTTC.